Listed here are 6 T cell receptor beta chains from one sample, sequenced in a study of blood T cell repertoires in COVID-19. Sequencing used immunoSEQ multiplex PCR; TCRdb keeps in-frame clones, though not all of them. In the table there are 100,000 to 150,000 clones, roughly 72% of which are singletons. Sequenced input: peripheral blood. These receptor sequences come from an older man with COVID-19, enrolled during active disease.

V and J are TRBV27 and TRBJ2-7, with 7 nucleotides matching TRBD1. Germline V CDR1 and CDR2: MNHEY, SMNVEV (reference sequence). The CDR3 totals 15 residues. The junction had 3 bases not matched to a gene; V was cut back by 1 base and J by 0 bases. CDR3 amino acids: CASSLWAGGSYEQYF. CDR3 DNA sequence: TGTGCCAGCAGTTTATGGGCAGGGGGCTCCTACGAGCAGTACTTC.

This chain joins TRBV7-2 and TRBJ1-2, with a tentative D call TRBD1 (5 bases). The germline V and J ends were trimmed by 2 bases and 6 bases, with 13 bases remaining between them. This CDR3 has 14 amino acids. CDR1 and CDR2 from the germline V gene are SGHTA and FQGNSA. This CDR3 is CASSLTTGVHGYTF. The CDR3 DNA reads as TGTGCCAGCAGCTTAACCACAGGCGTCCATGGCTACACCTTC.

The chain recombines TRBV5-1 with TRBJ1-1, with 7 bases lining up with TRBD1. V lost 3 bases and J lost 5; bases outside the gene matches: 7. Germline CDR1 SGHRS, CDR2 YFSETQ. CDR3 size: 14 residues. CDR3 in DNA: TGCGCCAGCAGCTCGCTACAGGGGCGGACTGAAGCTTTCTTT. Protein: CASSSLQGRTEAFF.

There are a few counts of this clone. The gene calls are TRBV5-1 and TRBJ2-7; a weak D match, TRBD1 (5 bases). Deletions cut 0 bases from V and 6 bases from J, with 13 bases between. CDR1 SGHRS and CDR2 YFSETQ come from the germline V gene. This CDR3 is 14 amino acids long. The CDR3 reads CASSLVPGPGEQYF. In DNA form, the CDR3 reads TGCGCCAGCAGCTTGGTTCCAGGGCCCGGCGAGCAGTACTTC.

This chain links TRBV10-3 with TRBJ1-3; 7 bases are shared with TRBD1. This CDR3 contains 16 residues. Looked up from germline, CDR1 is ENHRY and CDR2 is SYGVKD. With 4 bases clipped from V and 0 bases from J, the junction kept 6 bases outside the gene matches. The CDR3 DNA is TGTGCCATCAGTGCTGACAGGGCGAGCTCTGGAAACACCATATATTTT. Residues: CAISADRASSGNTIYF.

A note on this clone: This could be a read error, since a much larger clone is one nucleotide away. The same CDR3 also results from other DNA sequences found in this sample. The chain uses TRBV6-4 and TRBJ2-7, with 8 bases aligning to TRBD1. This CDR3 spans 14 amino acids. CDR1 is MRHNA and CDR2 is SNTAGT in the germline V gene. The CDR3 spells CASKAGGSGYEQYF. The CDR3 bases are TGTGCCAGCAAGGCAGGGGGCAGTGGTTACGAGCAGTATTTC.